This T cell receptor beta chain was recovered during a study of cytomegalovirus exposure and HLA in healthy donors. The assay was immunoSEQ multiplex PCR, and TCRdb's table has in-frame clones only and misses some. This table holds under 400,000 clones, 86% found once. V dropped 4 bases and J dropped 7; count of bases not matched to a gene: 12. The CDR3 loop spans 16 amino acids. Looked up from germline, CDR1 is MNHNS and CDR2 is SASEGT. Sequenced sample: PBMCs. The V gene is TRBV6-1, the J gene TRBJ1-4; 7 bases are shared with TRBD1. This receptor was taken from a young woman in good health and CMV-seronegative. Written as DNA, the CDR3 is TGTGCCAGCAGTGTAAAGGACGGGACAGCTAGTGAAAAACTGTTTTTT. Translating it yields CASSVKDGTASEKLFF.